Listed below are T cell receptor beta chains from one sample, sequenced in a study of T cell responses to AZD1222 COVID-19 vaccine. Assay: immunoSEQ multiplex PCR; the TCRdb copy retains only in-frame clones and omits some. The data show 68,000 or so clones, roughly 86% seen once. Sequences were derived from peripheral blood, sampled on day 0 of AZD1222 vaccination. These receptors were collected from an adult in good health. Both conserved end residues are part of each CDR3. A D gene is named only where the DNA matches it firmly. Clone sizes are given selectively: once, few, many, or a class where the clone is expanded.

V	size	J	D	DNA	CDR3
TRBV9	-	TRBJ2-3	TRBD2	TGTGCCAGCAGCCTCCCGGCGGTAGCGGGAGTGGCAGATACGCAGTATTTT	CASSLPAVAGVADTQYF
TRBV6-2/TRBV6-3	-	TRBJ2-4	-	TGTGCCAGCAGTTACGGAGGGGGGCCGCTAGCCAAAAACATTCAGTACTTC	CASSYGGGPLAKNIQYF
TRBV7-2	-	TRBJ2-7	-	TGTGCCAGCAGCTCAACCCGCATGACTAGACGCTCCTACGAGCAGTACTTC	CASSSTRMTRRSYEQYF
TRBV18	-	TRBJ2-1	TRBD2	TGTGCCAGCTCACCACCGGGACTAGCTAATGAGCAGTTCTTC	CASSPPGLANEQFF
TRBV28	-	TRBJ1-3	-	TGTGCCTCGAGAGGGGGTGGAAACACCATATATTTT	CASRGGGNTIYF
TRBV18	-	TRBJ1-4	-	TGTGCCAGCTCACCACGTAGGGACCCAACTAATGAAAAACTGTTTTTT	CASSPRRDPTNEKLFF
TRBV27	-	TRBJ2-1	-	TGTGCCAGCAGTTTACAAAGGGCGTACAATGAGCAGTTCTTC	CASSLQRAYNEQFF
TRBV7-2	-	TRBJ1-1	-	TGTGCCAGCAGCTTAGCAGGATTGAACACTGAAGCTTTCTTT	CASSLAGLNTEAFF
TRBV7-8	-	TRBJ2-1	TRBD2	TGTGCCAGCAGCTGGATCCCGGGACTAGCGTCCAATGAGCAGTTCTTC	CASSWIPGLASNEQFF
TRBV24-1	-	TRBJ2-5	-	TGTGCCACCAGTTTAGGGGGGCGCGGTGAGGAGACCCAGTACTTC	CATSLGGRGEETQYF
TRBV12-3/TRBV12-4	-	TRBJ1-6	-	TGTGCCAGCAGTTTCGGCCCCAATTCACCCCTCCACTTT	CASSFGPNSPLHF
TRBV6-5	-	TRBJ2-1	TRBD2	TGTGCCAGCAGTTCCCCCTGGACTAGCGGGAGAAATGAGCAGTTCTTC	CASSSPWTSGRNEQFF
TRBV4-2	-	TRBJ1-1	-	TGTGCCAGCAGCCAAGATTATGAAGGAACTGAAGCTTTCTTT	CASSQDYEGTEAFF
TRBV3-1/TRBV3-2	-	TRBJ1-2	-	TGTGCCAGCAGCCAAGAAAACAGATACTATGGCTACACCTTC	CASSQENRYYGYTF
TRBV6-6	-	TRBJ2-7	-	TGTGCCAGTATTATTTACAGCTCCTACGAGCAGTACTTC	CASIIYSSYEQYF
TRBV4-2	-	TRBJ1-4	-	TGTGCCAGCGGACTCGGGACCCTGAATGAAAAACTGTTTTTT	CASGLGTLNEKLFF
TRBV5-1	-	TRBJ2-7	TRBD1	TGCGCCAGCAGCGCCCGGGACAGGGTCCACGAGCAGTACTTC	CASSARDRVHEQYF
TRBV6-2/TRBV6-3	-	TRBJ2-7	-	TGTGCCAGCAGTTACCAGGAGGGCCCCTACGAGCAGTACTTC	CASSYQEGPYEQYF
TRBV7-6	-	TRBJ2-1	TRBD2	TGTGCCAGCAGCTTTCGAGCGGGAGTCCCGAATGAGCAGTTCTTC	CASSFRAGVPNEQFF
TRBV18	-	TRBJ2-2	TRBD2	TGTGCCAGCTCACACCGCCCGCCCGGGACTAGCGGGAGAAACGGGGAGCTGTTTTTT	CASSHRPPGTSGRNGELFF
TRBV11-2	-	TRBJ2-1	-	TGTGCCAGCAGCTTAAGGGCAGGTTTTGGGGTTTACAATGAGCAGTTCTTC	CASSLRAGFGVYNEQFF
TRBV28	few	TRBJ1-5	-	TGTGCCAGCAGTCAACTCATAGGGGGTTCCAATCAGCCCCAGCATTTT	CASSQLIGGSNQPQHF
TRBV6-5	-	TRBJ1-6	-	TGTGCCAGCATGGCCTATAATTCACCCCTCCACTTT	CASMAYNSPLHF
TRBV19	-	TRBJ2-7	-	TGTGCCAGTAGTCCATCGGGAGGGGGCAAGTCCTACGAGCAGTACTTC	CASSPSGGGKSYEQYF
TRBV9	few	TRBJ1-1	-	TGTGCCAGCAGCGCACCAACAGGGAACACTGAAGCTTTCTTT	CASSAPTGNTEAFF
TRBV6-5	-	TRBJ1-1	-	TGTGCCAGCAGTCCCCGCGGAGGAGTCGAGGCTTTCTTT	CASSPRGGVEAFF
TRBV7-2	-	TRBJ2-1	TRBD2	TGTGCCAGCAGCTTAGCCGGGACTAGCTTTTATGAGCAGTTCTTC	CASSLAGTSFYEQFF
TRBV14	-	TRBJ2-7	-	TGTGCCAGCAGCGCTATGAGATACGAGCAGTACTTC	CASSAMRYEQYF
TRBV5-1	-	TRBJ1-5	TRBD1	TGCGCCAGCAGCTGGGACAGTTATCAGCCCCAGCATTTT	CASSWDSYQPQHF